This T cell receptor beta chain came from a study of cytomegalovirus exposure and HLA in healthy donors. CDR1 and CDR2 (germline): LNHDA, SQIVND (reference sequence). This CDR3 region has 12 residues. The germline V and J ends were trimmed by 6 bases and 4 bases, with 7 bases remaining between them. General study findings and limits: One later analysis reportedly identified an Asian-associated ancestry cluster that showed fewer N-insertions than the approximately 710-donor mean. Previously analyzed data showed that most TCR beta V segments were productive at a frequency of about 87% or about 30%. Reports described diagnosis of cytomegalovirus status by the classifier as highly specific and sensitive. Some highly shared sequence variants likely arose as a pipeline artifact.

With 60 Vbeta and 13 Jbeta primers, the PCR was carried out. The table came from immunoSEQ multiplex PCR; TCRdb's copy has only in-frame clones and leaves some out. The listing records some 150,000 clones. As to this clone: The antigen is undetermined.

The chain recombines TRBV19 with TRBJ1-5, with a weak D call TRBD1 (6 bases). The sequence was obtained from a woman younger than 30 in good health and CMV-seronegative. The sequencing input was PBMCs. This CDR3 reads CASRTGNQPQHF. CDR3 coding DNA: TGTGCCAGTAGAACAGGGAATCAGCCCCAGCATTTT.